The rows below give T cell receptor beta chains drawn from one sample of a study of shared clonotypes between healthy human individuals. Using immunoSEQ multiplex PCR, the repertoire was profiled, and TCRdb retains in-frame clones only, with some absent. The sample holds about 2.3 million clones, 93% seen once. Sequencing was done on a sample of naive CD4+ T cells from PBMCs. Receptors were obtained from a man between 18 and 35 years old in good health. Some clones in this sample may be carry-over from other donors' samples. CDR3s leave out the opening cysteine and the closing phenylalanine or tryptophan. D genes are given only for firm matches.

j_gene | d_gene | v_gene | CDR3aa
TRBJ2-7 | NA | TRBV7-8 | ASRPRSASSYEQY
TRBJ2-5 | NA | TRBV14 | ASSQGPAKY
TRBJ2-5 | TRBD1 | TRBV7-3 | ASSPTTGVGKETQY
TRBJ2-7 | TRBD1 | TRBV14 | ASSQSAGGYEQY
TRBJ1-1 | NA | TRBV4-1 | ASSPVAGDTNTEAF
TRBJ1-3 | NA | TRBV6-5 | ASSPSGNTIY
TRBJ1-5 | TRBD1 | TRBV6-5 | ASSYSTGSGQPQH
TRBJ2-7 | TRBD1 | TRBV6-5 | ASTKTGMDEQY
TRBJ2-2 | NA | TRBV6-5 | ASRRNPYGELF
TRBJ1-5 | NA | TRBV19 | ASSISREGNQPQH
TRBJ2-7 | NA | TRBV5-6 | ASSLTGSAGIERNEQY
TRBJ1-3 | NA | TRBV5-1 | ASSNPQSSGNTIY
TRBJ2-3 | NA | TRBV12-5 | ASGLVRREDLTTDTQY
TRBJ2-7 | TRBD1 | TRBV30 | AWRPGLRQGVHEQY
TRBJ2-7 | TRBD1 | TRBV11-2 | ASSPPGTGGTYEQY
TRBJ2-1 | NA | TRBV7-2 | ASSLRDVPGGDSEQF
TRBJ2-1 | TRBD2 | TRBV30 | AWSSWVAGAPF
TRBJ1-4 | NA | TRBV5-1 | ASSLGTDHVQDEKLF
TRBJ2-3 | TRBD2 | TRBV2 | ASSERLAGDTQY
TRBJ1-4 | NA | TRBV4-2 | ASSDRSAANEKLF
TRBJ2-1 | NA | TRBV7-8 | ASSFEGGDEQF
TRBJ1-2 | TRBD1 | TRBV5-6 | ASSLGRGHYGYT
TRBJ2-3 | TRBD2 | TRBV7-9 | ASSLGGTSGSTDTQY
TRBJ1-2 | TRBD1 | TRBV10-3 | AISLPGQELYGYT
TRBJ2-1 | NA | TRBV20-1 | SARTDGLVF
TRBJ2-7 | NA | TRBV6-5 | ASELGPSYEQY
TRBJ1-5 | NA | TRBV7-9 | ASSLVLAGGSNQPQH
TRBJ2-5 | TRBD2 | TRBV7-2 | ASSLVAGVRETQY
TRBJ2-2 | NA | TRBV7-2 | ASSLNRANTGELF
TRBJ2-4 | TRBD2 | TRBV2 | ASRDSGSLAKNIQY
TRBJ1-3 | NA | TRBV7-6 | ASSPRGVLGNTIY
TRBJ2-6 | NA | TRBV19 | ASILRGSGANVLT
TRBJ2-7 | TRBD2 | TRBV7-2 | ASSPGLAGAHEQY
TRBJ1-3 | NA | TRBV6-1 | ASSEFGPPRGNTIY
TRBJ2-3 | NA | TRBV7-2 | ASSLSGAAGAADTQY
TRBJ2-5 | NA | TRBV5-5 | ASSGVTWGETQY
TRBJ1-4 | NA | TRBV6-1 | ASRTGGSDEKLF
TRBJ1-1 | NA | TRBV29-1 | SVGQRNTEAF
TRBJ2-3 | NA | TRBV19 | ASSMERGPDTQY
TRBJ2-7 | NA | TRBV5-4 | ASTQGADTTYEQY